This TCR beta chain derives from a study of T cell repertoires in cytomegalovirus infection. About the study: Well-studied HLA-B-restricted epitopes and recently identified HLA-C-restricted epitopes of CMV were both used in the study.

The germline gives CDR1 SGHTA, CDR2 FQGNSA. The CDR3 length is 15 residues. Trimming removed 2 bases from V and 6 bases from J, with 11 bases in between. TCRdb fed the reads into MiXCR, producing one record per CDR3 protein. The repertoire consists of hundreds of thousands of distinct CDR3 sequences, with about 42% occurring once and the leading ten covering around 45%. This clonotype has more than one count but fewer than ten. As yet, its antigen is unknown. The chain couples TRBV7-2 to TRBJ1-6; no reliable D call. The sample in question was cultured PBMCs, obtained from culture after CMV antigen stimulation. The receptor's source is a human donor in good health (CMV status not recorded). Some clones in this sample may be carry-over from other donors' samples. CDR3 DNA: TGTGCCAGCAGCTTACTTAGGTCGGCTAATTCACCCCTCCACTTT. Protein product: CASSLLRSANSPLHF.